A selection of T cell receptor beta chains follows, all from one sample in a study of blood T cell repertoires in COVID-19. Measured with immunoSEQ multiplex PCR; TCRdb has only the in-frame clones, and not every one. The table shows some 66,000 clones, with around 90% occurring only once. The source material was peripheral blood. These receptors were taken from a human donor with active COVID-19. The donor label of this sample is uncertain. CDR3s include the opening cysteine and the closing phenylalanine or tryptophan.

v_call: TRBV6-5; j_call: TRBJ2-3; cdr3_aa: CASSSGGRTDTQYF
v_call: TRBV27; j_call: TRBJ2-3; cdr3_aa: CASSLRDYTDTQYF
v_call: TRBV27; j_call: TRBJ2-6; cdr3_aa: CASSLAGSGANVLTF
v_call: TRBV18; j_call: TRBJ2-3; cdr3_aa: CASSPLRGGSTDTQYF
v_call: TRBV7-2; j_call: TRBJ2-4; cdr3_aa: CASSFQLAVNIQYF
v_call: TRBV3-1/TRBV3-2; j_call: TRBJ2-2; cdr3_aa: CASILAGDPGELFF
v_call: TRBV5-6; j_call: TRBJ2-1; cdr3_aa: CASSLEDFDPEQFF
v_call: TRBV29-1; j_call: TRBJ2-7; cdr3_aa: CSVEVGTGTAYEQYF
v_call: TRBV18; j_call: TRBJ2-3; cdr3_aa: CASSPREASTDTQYF
v_call: TRBV19; j_call: TRBJ1-5; cdr3_aa: CASSMDSGNQPQHF
v_call: TRBV4-3; j_call: TRBJ2-3; cdr3_aa: CASLKGSSVSGTPDTQYF
v_call: TRBV10-1; j_call: TRBJ2-3; cdr3_aa: CASSEAFTGGSTDTQYF
v_call: TRBV7-2; j_call: TRBJ2-7; cdr3_aa: CASSLLLGGRTYEQYF
v_call: TRBV3-1/TRBV3-2; j_call: TRBJ2-1; cdr3_aa: CASSHRARGFNEQFF
v_call: TRBV11-2; j_call: TRBJ1-1; cdr3_aa: CASGLGQVRNTEAFF
v_call: TRBV6-5; j_call: TRBJ2-7; cdr3_aa: CASSYSTSVYEQYF
v_call: TRBV12-3/TRBV12-4; j_call: TRBJ2-5; cdr3_aa: CASSLAGVETQYF
v_call: TRBV18; j_call: TRBJ2-5; cdr3_aa: CASSRGQQEETQYF
v_call: TRBV4-3; j_call: TRBJ1-3; cdr3_aa: CASSQVAEGNTIYF
v_call: TRBV4-2; j_call: TRBJ2-3; cdr3_aa: CASSLAGNTDTQYF
v_call: TRBV27; j_call: TRBJ1-2; cdr3_aa: CASSPRQGGYTF
v_call: TRBV10-2; j_call: TRBJ1-1; cdr3_aa: CASSNLGGENTEAFF
v_call: TRBV4-2; j_call: TRBJ1-6; cdr3_aa: CASSQELDRGSSYNSPLHF
v_call: TRBV7-2; j_call: TRBJ2-7; cdr3_aa: CASIDGRGRPYEQYF
v_call: TRBV11-1; j_call: TRBJ2-1; cdr3_aa: CASSLGTSGGASEQFF
v_call: TRBV24-1; j_call: TRBJ2-3; cdr3_aa: CATSDPTSTDTQYF
v_call: TRBV9; j_call: TRBJ2-3; cdr3_aa: CASSVDPSTDTQYF
v_call: TRBV4-3; j_call: TRBJ1-4; cdr3_aa: CASSRGGEKLFF
v_call: TRBV5-5; j_call: TRBJ1-5; cdr3_aa: CASSQAAYGQPQHF
v_call: TRBV5-6; j_call: TRBJ2-5; cdr3_aa: CASSLGSPRETQYF
v_call: TRBV7-5; j_call: TRBJ2-1; cdr3_aa: CVRSLGGLAGEYEQFF
v_call: TRBV12-3/TRBV12-4; j_call: TRBJ1-2; cdr3_aa: CATSGRGNYGYTF
v_call: TRBV19; j_call: TRBJ2-5; cdr3_aa: CASSAPRDRGRETQYF
v_call: TRBV19; j_call: TRBJ2-5; cdr3_aa: CASSIATSGGQETQYF
v_call: TRBV27; j_call: TRBJ2-3; cdr3_aa: CASSFREQDTQYF
v_call: TRBV2; j_call: TRBJ2-3; cdr3_aa: CASSVSGGRTDTQYF
v_call: TRBV3-1/TRBV3-2; j_call: TRBJ1-3; cdr3_aa: CASSAGLVGNTIYF
v_call: TRBV15; j_call: TRBJ1-2; cdr3_aa: CATSRDRSLRGYTF
v_call: TRBV7-9; j_call: TRBJ2-5; cdr3_aa: CASSRAVERAETQYF
v_call: TRBV7-2; j_call: TRBJ1-5; cdr3_aa: CASSPQGIWDQPQHF
v_call: TRBV3-1/TRBV3-2; j_call: TRBJ2-3; cdr3_aa: CASSLRTTRLLDTDTQYF
v_call: TRBV9; j_call: TRBJ2-7; cdr3_aa: CASSAGFRTGQDYEQYF
v_call: TRBV5-1; j_call: TRBJ2-1; cdr3_aa: CASSFRTSSYNEQFF
v_call: TRBV7-9; j_call: TRBJ2-1; cdr3_aa: CASSPRLAGGYSEQFF
v_call: TRBV4-3; j_call: TRBJ2-1; cdr3_aa: CASSQDLSGRTTLHNEQFF
v_call: TRBV5-5; j_call: TRBJ1-2; cdr3_aa: CASSRDSNANYGYTF
v_call: TRBV3-1/TRBV3-2; j_call: TRBJ2-1; cdr3_aa: CASIPYPRRGGRGEQFF
v_call: TRBV4-1; j_call: TRBJ2-2; cdr3_aa: CASSHGTSASNTGELFF
v_call: TRBV7-3; j_call: TRBJ2-3; cdr3_aa: CASSRGTGRTDTQYF
v_call: TRBV27; j_call: TRBJ1-5; cdr3_aa: CASSLVASGPQHF
v_call: TRBV29-1; j_call: TRBJ2-7; cdr3_aa: CSVGQGAYEQYF
v_call: TRBV6-2/TRBV6-3; j_call: TRBJ2-1; cdr3_aa: CASSYSRGLAGVAYNEQFF
v_call: TRBV4-2; j_call: TRBJ2-1; cdr3_aa: CASSQGLAGGQNEQFF